The clone carrying this T cell receptor (beta chain) was counted many times. What it binds is unknown. Per the germline V gene, CDR1 is LGHDT and CDR2 is YNNKEL (reference sequence). Trimming pared 2 bases from V and 2 bases from J, leaving 12 bases between. CDR3 length: 15 residues. This record belongs to a study of breast tumors, draining lymph nodes, adjacent tissues. The lymph nodes were axillary draining lymph nodes from breast cancer patients. Regarding the study as a whole: Data only fit, rather than demonstrated, lymph node origin of most tumor T cells. Tumor and nontumor repertoires were significantly more similar in luminal-like than in basal-like breast cancer. Tumor repertoires ranked between lymph nodes and nontumor tissue in diversity, with V and J gene preferences.

TCRdb re-called the multiplex PCR reads through MiXCR, storing one row per CDR3 protein. The repertoire includes approximately 210,000 distinct CDR3 sequences, about 32% of them detected once, and around 1.5% sits in the top ten. This sequence joins TRBV3-1 and TRBJ1-2; the D gene is possibly TRBD1 (5 bases). This clonotype was sampled from a female donor with breast cancer. Some clones in this sample may be carry-over from other donors' samples. Material: axillary lymph node tissue. The CDR3 here is CASSQSIGTNYGYTF. DNA for the CDR3: TGTGCCAGCAGCCAATCAATCGGGACGAACTATGGCTACACCTTC. The full variable domain, completed using reference TRBV3-1 and TRBJ1-2, is DTAVSQTPKYLVTQMGNDKSIKCEQNLGHDTMYWYKQDSKKFLKIMFSYNNKELIINETVPNRFSPKSPDKAHLNLHINSLELGDSAVYFCASSQSIGTNYGYTFGSGTRLTVV.